This TCR beta chain was observed in a study of cytomegalovirus exposure and HLA in healthy donors. Study-level information: Approximately 83 million unique TCRs from HLA-typed donors were held in an early data release.

The CDR3 is 16 residues long. The V and J ends lost 7 bases and 2 bases, in that order; junction bases with no gene match: 4. Germline CDR1 is MNHNY and CDR2 is SVGAGI (reference sequence). Both 60 Vbeta primers and 13 Jbeta primers went into the PCR. Here immunoSEQ multiplex PCR was the method, and the copy in TCRdb shows in-frame clones only, minus some. This sample has tens of thousands of clones, with around 74% found just once. This clonotype originated in a man aged 25-45 years in good health and CMV-seronegative. J is TRBJ2-6 and V is TRBV6-6; 11 nucleotides match TRBD1. Input material: PBMCs. CDR3 nucleotide sequence: TGTGCCAGCAAGGACAGGGGGCGACCTGGGGCCAACGTCCTGACTTTC. Its protein is CASKDRGRPGANVLTF.